These 4 T cell receptor beta chains came from one sample sequenced in a study of blood T cell repertoires in COVID-19. Assay: immunoSEQ multiplex PCR; the TCRdb copy retains only in-frame clones and omits some. The sample includes about 60,000 clones, 70% to 85% of them seen just once. Sequenced: peripheral blood. The receptor set was obtained from a man older than 75 with acute or convalescent COVID-19.

J is TRBJ2-2 and V is TRBV19, with a tentative D call TRBD2 (5 bases). Germline V gives CDR1 LNHDA, CDR2 SQIVND (reference sequence). Trimming stripped 1 base from V and 8 bases from J, with 11 bases between. The CDR3 contains 14 residues. CDR3 region: CASSIVEGRGELFF. As DNA, the CDR3 is TGTGCCAGTAGTATAGTCGAGGGCAGGGGGGAGCTGTTTTTT.

The rearrangement joins TRBV3-1 (or the pseudogene TRBV3-2) to TRBJ2-1, with 7 bases fitting TRBD2. CDR3 length equals 15 residues. Germline CDR1 LGHDT, CDR2 YNNKEL (reference sequence). J was trimmed by 3 bases and V by 1 base; bases with no gene match: 3. The CDR3 is CASSQGLAVYNEQFF. The CDR3, as DNA: TGTGCCAGCAGCCAAGGTCTAGCGGTCTACAATGAGCAGTTCTTC.

The J gene is TRBJ1-1, the V gene TRBV7-6; perhaps TRBD1 as D (6 bases). The length of the CDR3 is 15 residues. CDR1 is SGHVS and CDR2 is FNYEAQ in the germline V gene. Deletions cut 2 bases from V and 1 base from J, with 11 bases between. As DNA, the CDR3 is TGTGCCAGCAGCTTATATAGGGGGAAGAACACTGAAGCTTTCTTT. Its translation is CASSLYRGKNTEAFF.

The chain links TRBV11-2 to TRBJ2-3; no reliable D call. Germline V CDR1 and CDR2: SGHAT, FQNNGV. The CDR3 consists of 13 residues. V shed 0 bases and J shed 3 bases, with 4 bases lying between them. This CDR3 is CASSLDLTDTQYF. CDR3 in DNA: TGTGCCAGCAGCTTAGACCTGACAGATACGCAGTATTTT.